This is a list of T cell receptor beta chains from one sample in a study of blood T cell repertoires in COVID-19. Clones were sequenced by immunoSEQ multiplex PCR, and TCRdb holds only the in-frame ones, with some missing. Of about 250,000 clones in the sample, about nine tenths were seen once. Sequenced: peripheral blood. The receptors stem from a man younger than 40 with COVID-19, enrolled during active disease. Both conserved end residues are part of each CDR3. Each record gives: J gene, V gene, D gene, clone size, CDR3 protein, CDR3 DNA. D genes are given only for firm matches. A clone size is listed for some rows: how often the clone was seen (once, few, many), or a class if it is expanded.

J gene: TRBJ1-2
V gene: TRBV19
D gene: .
clone size: .
CDR3 protein: CAGGDGTNYGYTF
CDR3 DNA: TGTGCCGGGGGGGACGGTACTAACTATGGCTACACCTTC

J gene: TRBJ1-1
V gene: TRBV10-3
D gene: .
clone size: .
CDR3 protein: CAISATAVAEAFF
CDR3 DNA: TGTGCCATCAGTGCGACAGCTGTAGCTGAAGCTTTCTTT

J gene: TRBJ1-2
V gene: TRBV4-1
D gene: TRBD1
clone size: .
CDR3 protein: CASSQLGQSKGYGYTF
CDR3 DNA: TGCGCCAGCAGCCAACTGGGACAGTCAAAAGGCTATGGCTACACCTTC

J gene: TRBJ1-1
V gene: TRBV5-6
D gene: .
clone size: .
CDR3 protein: CASSLLGGNTEAFF
CDR3 DNA: TGTGCCAGCAGCTTGTTAGGGGGGAACACTGAAGCTTTCTTT

J gene: TRBJ1-4
V gene: TRBV5-1
D gene: TRBD1
clone size: .
CDR3 protein: CASSMDRGRGAEKLFF
CDR3 DNA: TGCGCCAGCAGCATGGACAGGGGGCGAGGGGCTGAAAAACTGTTTTTT

J gene: TRBJ2-5
V gene: TRBV6-4
D gene: TRBD2
clone size: .
CDR3 protein: CASSVGGGAGETQYF
CDR3 DNA: TGTGCCAGCAGTGTTGGCGGGGGGGCCGGAGAGACCCAGTACTTC

J gene: TRBJ2-3
V gene: TRBV15
D gene: .
clone size: .
CDR3 protein: CATSGAADTQYF
CDR3 DNA: TGTGCCACCAGTGGGGCGGCAGATACGCAGTATTTT

J gene: TRBJ1-2
V gene: TRBV10-3
D gene: .
clone size: few
CDR3 protein: CAISLRQTEGYGYTF
CDR3 DNA: TGTGCCATCAGTCTTAGACAAACCGAGGGCTATGGCTACACCTTC

J gene: TRBJ2-7
V gene: TRBV5-6
D gene: TRBD2
clone size: .
CDR3 protein: CASSLLAGGLFEQYF
CDR3 DNA: TGTGCCAGCAGCCTACTAGCGGGGGGACTCTTCGAGCAGTACTTC

J gene: TRBJ2-1
V gene: TRBV6-5
D gene: .
clone size: .
CDR3 protein: CASSSVGGGAYEQFF
CDR3 DNA: TGTGCCAGCAGTTCTGTTGGAGGGGGGGCCTATGAGCAGTTCTTC

J gene: TRBJ1-6
V gene: TRBV18
D gene: .
clone size: .
CDR3 protein: CASSPYDRSTNSPLHF
CDR3 DNA: TGTGCCAGCTCACCGTACGACAGGAGCACTAATTCACCCCTCCACTTT

J gene: TRBJ2-5
V gene: TRBV6-1
D gene: TRBD2
clone size: .
CDR3 protein: CASSAIGGGLVETQYF
CDR3 DNA: TGTGCCAGCAGTGCCATCGGCGGGGGGCTGGTGGAGACCCAGTACTTC

J gene: TRBJ1-3
V gene: TRBV19
D gene: .
clone size: .
CDR3 protein: CASKRTASGNTIYF
CDR3 DNA: TGTGCCAGTAAAAGGACAGCCTCTGGAAACACCATATATTTT

J gene: TRBJ1-2
V gene: TRBV4-1
D gene: .
clone size: once
CDR3 protein: CASSQDSVEAGDFGYTF
CDR3 DNA: TGCGCCAGCAGCCAAGATTCGGTGGAGGCAGGGGATTTTGGCTACACCTTC

J gene: TRBJ1-2
V gene: TRBV6-1
D gene: .
clone size: once
CDR3 protein: CASSSATGNGYTF
CDR3 DNA: TGTGCCAGCAGTTCAGCAACAGGGAATGGCTACACCTTC

J gene: TRBJ2-1
V gene: TRBV9
D gene: TRBD2
clone size: .
CDR3 protein: CASSVGLAGGYNEQFF
CDR3 DNA: TGTGCCAGCAGCGTAGGGCTAGCGGGGGGGTACAATGAGCAGTTCTTC

J gene: TRBJ2-3
V gene: TRBV10-3
D gene: TRBD1
clone size: .
CDR3 protein: CAISEGDRVTDTQYF
CDR3 DNA: TGTGCCATCAGTGAGGGGGACAGGGTGACAGATACGCAGTATTTT

J gene: TRBJ2-1
V gene: TRBV6-2/TRBV6-3
D gene: TRBD2
clone size: .
CDR3 protein: CASSFLAGGGEQFF
CDR3 DNA: TGTGCCAGCAGCTTCCTAGCGGGGGGTGGTGAGCAGTTCTTC

J gene: TRBJ1-2
V gene: TRBV6-1
D gene: .
clone size: .
CDR3 protein: CASSESFGNYGYTF
CDR3 DNA: TGTGCCAGCAGTGAAAGTTTCGGTAACTATGGCTACACCTTC

J gene: TRBJ1-2
V gene: TRBV5-1
D gene: TRBD1
clone size: .
CDR3 protein: CASSWGTGDGYTF
CDR3 DNA: TGCGCCAGCAGCTGGGGGACAGGGGATGGCTACACCTTC

J gene: TRBJ1-2
V gene: TRBV25-1
D gene: .
clone size: once
CDR3 protein: CASSGPVWENGYTF
CDR3 DNA: TGTGCCAGCAGTGGCCCTGTGTGGGAGAATGGCTACACCTTC

J gene: TRBJ2-3
V gene: TRBV10-1
D gene: TRBD1
clone size: .
CDR3 protein: CASSDPRGQTDTQYF
CDR3 DNA: TGCGCCAGCAGTGATCCCAGGGGGCAGACAGATACGCAGTATTTT

J gene: TRBJ1-1
V gene: TRBV5-1
D gene: TRBD1
clone size: .
CDR3 protein: CASSLGQGWTEAFF
CDR3 DNA: TGCGCCAGCAGCTTGGGACAGGGTTGGACTGAAGCTTTCTTT

J gene: TRBJ1-5
V gene: TRBV19
D gene: .
clone size: .
CDR3 protein: CASSIAGNNQPQHF
CDR3 DNA: TGTGCCAGTAGTATCGCGGGAAATAATCAGCCCCAGCATTTT

J gene: TRBJ1-5
V gene: TRBV29-1
D gene: TRBD1
clone size: .
CDR3 protein: CSAGDSSNQPQHF
CDR3 DNA: TGCAGCGCCGGGGACAGTAGCAATCAGCCCCAGCATTTT

J gene: TRBJ1-1
V gene: TRBV12-3/TRBV12-4
D gene: .
clone size: .
CDR3 protein: CATKGQPNTEAFF
CDR3 DNA: TGTGCCACCAAGGGGCAGCCGAACACTGAAGCTTTCTTT

J gene: TRBJ1-6
V gene: TRBV2
D gene: .
clone size: .
CDR3 protein: CASIPGRDISYNSPLHF
CDR3 DNA: TGTGCCAGCATCCCTGGCAGGGACATCTCCTATAATTCACCCCTCCACTTT

J gene: TRBJ1-1
V gene: TRBV28
D gene: .
clone size: once
CDR3 protein: CASSLQGSLTEAFF
CDR3 DNA: TGTGCCAGCAGTTTGCAGGGGAGTCTCACTGAAGCTTTCTTT

J gene: TRBJ1-6
V gene: TRBV27
D gene: .
clone size: .
CDR3 protein: CASSLLTTNRLSSYNSPLHF
CDR3 DNA: TGTGCCAGCAGTTTACTGACGACTAATCGCCTGAGCTCCTATAATTCACCCCTCCACTTT

J gene: TRBJ1-2
V gene: TRBV5-1
D gene: .
clone size: once
CDR3 protein: CASSLTGTPADYGYTF
CDR3 DNA: TGCGCCAGCAGCTTGACTGGGACACCGGCAGACTATGGCTACACCTTC

J gene: TRBJ1-1
V gene: TRBV5-4
D gene: .
clone size: .
CDR3 protein: CASSLRGPMNTEAFF
CDR3 DNA: TGTGCCAGCAGCTTGCGGGGTCCCATGAACACTGAAGCTTTCTTT

J gene: TRBJ2-1
V gene: TRBV2
D gene: TRBD2
clone size: .
CDR3 protein: CASSEGRGIRLAGQFF
CDR3 DNA: TGTGCCAGCAGTGAAGGGAGGGGAATCAGACTAGCGGGGCAGTTCTTC

J gene: TRBJ1-6
V gene: TRBV5-1
D gene: TRBD1
clone size: .
CDR3 protein: CASSGGQGRNSPLHF
CDR3 DNA: TGCGCCAGCAGCGGAGGACAGGGCCGAAATTCACCCCTCCACTTT

J gene: TRBJ2-3
V gene: TRBV5-1
D gene: .
clone size: .
CDR3 protein: CASSLGTSASTDTQYF
CDR3 DNA: TGCGCCAGCAGCTTGGGAACTAGTGCTAGCACAGATACGCAGTATTTT

J gene: TRBJ1-3
V gene: TRBV19
D gene: .
clone size: .
CDR3 protein: CASLPGSSGNTIYF
CDR3 DNA: TGTGCCAGTCTCCCCGGGAGCTCTGGAAACACCATATATTTT

J gene: TRBJ1-4
V gene: TRBV3-1/TRBV3-2
D gene: .
clone size: .
CDR3 protein: CASSYPAGELFF
CDR3 DNA: TGTGCCAGCAGCTATCCAGCCGGGGAACTGTTTTTT

J gene: TRBJ2-5
V gene: TRBV19
D gene: TRBD1
clone size: once
CDR3 protein: CASSSSPGTGLETQYF
CDR3 DNA: TGTGCCAGTAGTTCCAGTCCCGGGACAGGGTTGGAGACCCAGTACTTC

J gene: TRBJ2-6
V gene: TRBV19
D gene: .
clone size: once
CDR3 protein: CASERPGSGANVLTF
CDR3 DNA: TGTGCCAGCGAGCGGCCCGGGTCTGGGGCCAACGTCCTGACTTTC

J gene: TRBJ1-1
V gene: TRBV6-1
D gene: .
clone size: .
CDR3 protein: CASSVGTGLAYTEAFF
CDR3 DNA: TGTGCCAGCAGTGTGGGAACAGGGTTGGCGTACACTGAAGCTTTCTTT

J gene: TRBJ1-6
V gene: TRBV5-1
D gene: TRBD1
clone size: .
CDR3 protein: CASSPNAQGLSYNSPLHF
CDR3 DNA: TGCGCCAGCAGCCCCAATGCACAGGGGCTCTCCTATAATTCACCCCTCCACTTT